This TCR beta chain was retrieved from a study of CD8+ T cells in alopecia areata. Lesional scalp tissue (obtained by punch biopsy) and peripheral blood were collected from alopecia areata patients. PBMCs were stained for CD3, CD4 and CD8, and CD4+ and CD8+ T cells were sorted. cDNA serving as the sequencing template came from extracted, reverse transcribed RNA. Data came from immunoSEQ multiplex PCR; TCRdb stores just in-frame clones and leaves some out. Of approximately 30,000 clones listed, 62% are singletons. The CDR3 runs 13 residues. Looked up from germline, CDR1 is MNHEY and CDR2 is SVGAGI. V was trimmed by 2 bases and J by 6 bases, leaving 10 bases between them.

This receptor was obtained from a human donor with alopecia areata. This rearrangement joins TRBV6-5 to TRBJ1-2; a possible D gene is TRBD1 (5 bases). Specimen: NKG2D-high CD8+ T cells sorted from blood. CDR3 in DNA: TGTGCCAGCAGTTACACCAGGGTGGATGGCTACACCTTC. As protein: CASSYTRVDGYTF.